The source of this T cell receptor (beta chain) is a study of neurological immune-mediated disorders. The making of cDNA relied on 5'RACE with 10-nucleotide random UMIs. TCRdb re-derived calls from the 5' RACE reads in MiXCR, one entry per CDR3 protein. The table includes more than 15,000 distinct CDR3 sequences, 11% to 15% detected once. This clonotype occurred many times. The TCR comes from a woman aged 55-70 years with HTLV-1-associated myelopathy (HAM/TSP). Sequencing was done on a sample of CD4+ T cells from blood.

In DNA form, the CDR3 reads TGCAGTGCTCAAGCGGGAGGGCCGGCCGGGGAGCAGTTCTTC. Its translation is CSAQAGGPAGEQFF. The V call is TRBV20-1, the J call TRBJ2-1; 10 bases map to TRBD2. With 5 bases clipped from V and 10 bases from J, the junction kept 11 bases outside the gene matches. CDR1 is DFQATT, CDR2 SNEGSKA, per germline (reference sequence). The CDR3 runs to 14 residues.